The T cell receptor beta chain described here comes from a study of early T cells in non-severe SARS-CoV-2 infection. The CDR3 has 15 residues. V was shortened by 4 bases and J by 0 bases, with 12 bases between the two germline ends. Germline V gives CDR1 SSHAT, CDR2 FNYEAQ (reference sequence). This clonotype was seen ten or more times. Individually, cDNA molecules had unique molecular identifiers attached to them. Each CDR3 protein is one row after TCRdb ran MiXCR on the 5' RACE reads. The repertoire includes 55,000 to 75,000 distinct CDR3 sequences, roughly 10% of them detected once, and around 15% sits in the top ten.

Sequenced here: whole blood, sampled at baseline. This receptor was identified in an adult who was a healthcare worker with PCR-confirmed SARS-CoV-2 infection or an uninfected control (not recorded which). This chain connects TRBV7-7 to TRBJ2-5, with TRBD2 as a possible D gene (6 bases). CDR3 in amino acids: CASSSSGSYQETQYF. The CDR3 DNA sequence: TGTGCCAGCAGCTCATCCGGGAGCTACCAAGAGACCCAGTACTTC.